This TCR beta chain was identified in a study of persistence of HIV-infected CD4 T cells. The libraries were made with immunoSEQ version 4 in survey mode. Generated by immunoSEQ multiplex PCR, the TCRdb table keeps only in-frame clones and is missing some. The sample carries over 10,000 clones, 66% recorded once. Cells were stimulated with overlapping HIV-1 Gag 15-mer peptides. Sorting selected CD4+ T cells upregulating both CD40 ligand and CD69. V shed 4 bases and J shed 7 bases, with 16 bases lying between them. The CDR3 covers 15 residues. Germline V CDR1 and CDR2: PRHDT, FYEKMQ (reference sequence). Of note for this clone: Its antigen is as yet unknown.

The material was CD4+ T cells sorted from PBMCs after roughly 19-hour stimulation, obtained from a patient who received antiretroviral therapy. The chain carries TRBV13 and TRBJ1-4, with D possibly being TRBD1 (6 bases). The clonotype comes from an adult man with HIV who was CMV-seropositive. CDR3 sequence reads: CASSYAGALGEKLFF. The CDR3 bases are TGTGCCAGCAGCTACGCGGGGGCACTGGGTGAAAAACTGTTTTTT.